Following are 25 T cell receptor beta chains from one sample sequenced in a study of cytomegalovirus exposure and HLA in healthy donors. PCR employed 60 Vbeta and 13 Jbeta primers. The assay was immunoSEQ multiplex PCR, and TCRdb's table has in-frame clones only and misses some. The sample contains 190,000 or so clones, about four fifths of which appear only once. Sequencing used PBMCs. The receptors derive from a woman between 45 and 60 years old in good health and CMV-seropositive.

As DNA, the CDR3 is TGTGCCAGCAGCGGCGGGGTCGGCAATCAGCCCCAGCATTTT. Translating gives CASSGGVGNQPQHF. The chain uses TRBV6-5 and TRBJ1-5; D call uncertain. There are 14 residues in the CDR3. Per the germline V gene, CDR1 is MNHEY and CDR2 is SVGAGI. Trimming pared 6 bases from V and 2 bases from J, leaving 11 bases between.

CDR3 nucleotide sequence: TGTGCCAGCAGCTTGCTCGGTGGGGACTTATATGGCTACACCTTC. Amino acid sequence: CASSLLGGDLYGYTF. The chain has TRBV5-4 and TRBJ1-2; D is possibly TRBD1 (5 bases). The V gene lost 1 base and the J gene lost 5 bases, with 15 bases spanning the gap. This CDR3 is built from 15 residues. The germline gives CDR1 SGHNT, CDR2 YYREEE (reference sequence).

The gene calls are TRBV5-4 and TRBJ1-2; 10 bases are a match to TRBD1. Germline values: CDR1 SGHNT, CDR2 YYREEE (reference sequence). The CDR3 extends over 14 amino acids. The junction had 6 bases not matched to a gene; V was cut back by 3 bases and J by 7 bases. CDR3 amino acids: CASSYVDRGVGYTF. CDR3 in DNA: TGTGCCAGCAGCTATGTGGACAGGGGGGTTGGCTACACCTTC.

The chain combines TRBV4-1 with TRBJ2-7; 7 positions match TRBD1. The CDR3 sequence is 17 residues long. Germline V gene sequence: CDR1 MGHRA, CDR2 YSYEKL. V lost 1 base and J lost 0; bases outside the gene matches: 9. The CDR3 here is CASSQGDSRTFSYEQYF. In nucleotides, the CDR3 is TGCGCCAGCAGCCAAGGGGACAGTCGTACATTCTCCTACGAGCAGTACTTC.

The chain couples TRBV19 to TRBJ2-3; TRBD2 matches 7 bases. Losses at the gene ends were 3 bases for V and 0 bases for J; bases not matched to a gene: 6. Looked up from germline, CDR1 is LNHDA and CDR2 is SQIVND (reference sequence). The CDR3 extends over 16 amino acids. As DNA, the CDR3 is TGTGCCAGTAGTATGGGTGGGCGGGGGAGCACAGATACGCAGTATTTT. This codes for CASSMGGRGSTDTQYF.

This sequence joins TRBV7-3 and TRBJ1-1; no clear D gene. The CDR3 spans 13 residues. V shed 10 bases and J shed 2 bases, with 14 bases lying between them. Germline V lookup: CDR1 SGHTA, CDR2 FQGTGA. The CDR3 DNA sequence: TGTGCCACATCAACGTATCTAAACACTGAAGCTTTCTTT. As protein: CATSTYLNTEAFF.

The V and J genes are TRBV7-9 and TRBJ1-1; 7 nucleotides match TRBD1. CDR3 length: 13 amino acids. The germline V gene has CDR1 SEHNR and CDR2 FQNEAQ (reference sequence). V shed 8 bases and J 4 bases; nucleotides not matched to a gene: 7. In nucleotides, the CDR3 is TGTGCCAGCGGGGACAGTCCGGTCACTGAAGCTTTCTTT. Its translation is CASGDSPVTEAFF.

This clone came up a few times. This chain connects TRBV7-9 to TRBJ2-2; D might be TRBD1 (5 bases). This CDR3 has 14 amino acids. CDR1 is SEHNR and CDR2 is FQNEAQ in the germline V gene (reference sequence). V was shortened by 0 bases and J by 5 bases, with 7 bases between the two germline ends. CDR3 bases: TGTGCCAGCAGCTTAGCCCCAGGGACCGGGGAGCTGTTTTTT. It translates to CASSLAPGTGELFF. The entire variable domain, with the rest obtained from reference TRBV7-9 and TRBJ2-2, is as follows: DTGVSQNPRHKITKRGQNVTFRCDPISEHNRLYWYRQTLGQGPEFLTYFQNEAQLEKSRLLSDRFSAERPKGSFSTLEIQRTEQGDSAMYLCASSLAPGTGELFFGEGSRLTVL.

This clone was seen only a few times. The chain combines TRBV7-9 with TRBJ1-1; D perhaps matches TRBD1 (5 bases). CDR1 is SEHNR and CDR2 is FQNEAQ in the germline V gene (reference sequence). The CDR3 loop spans 14 amino acids. Between the trimmed V and J ends, which lost 1 base and 8 bases, there was a span of 14 bases. CDR3 bases: TGTGCCAGCAGCTTAGTCCCCACAGGAATCGAAGCTTTCTTT. This sequence encodes CASSLVPTGIEAFF.

This clone was seen only a few times. J is TRBJ2-1 and V is TRBV5-8; maybe TRBD1 (5 bases). The CDR3 covers 12 residues. Germline CDR1 is SGHTS and CDR2 is YDEGEE. The V end lost 4 bases, the J end lost 9 bases, and 11 bases lay between the germline ends. The CDR3 is CASSTTVGEQFF. The DNA for the CDR3 is TGTGCCAGCAGCACGACAGTCGGTGAGCAGTTCTTC.

The chain recombines TRBV2 with TRBJ2-2; a weak D match, TRBD1 (6 bases). The CDR3 runs 15 residues. The germline CDR1 and CDR2 sequences are SNHLY and FYNNEI. The V and J ends lost 7 bases and 5 bases respectively, with 17 bases between them. CDR3 in DNA: TGTGCCAGCATCAGGGGACGCGGTAGGACCGGGGAGCTGTTTTTT. It is translated as CASIRGRGRTGELFF. Full variable domain (rest looked up from reference TRBV2 and TRBJ2-2): EPEVTQTPSHQVTQMGQEVILRCVPISNHLYFYWYRQILGQKVEFLVSFYNNEISEKSEIFDDQFSVERPDGSNFTLKIRSTKLEDSAMYFCASIRGRGRTGELFFGEGSRLTVL.

The chain couples TRBV5-5 to TRBJ2-3, with 11 bases fitting TRBD2. Germline V gene lookup returns CDR1 SGHKS and CDR2 YYEKEE (reference sequence). The CDR3 is made up of 13 amino acids. J gave up 9 bases and V 4 bases, and 4 bases lay outside the gene matches. CDR3 bases: TGTGCCAGCAGCGATAGCGGGGGGGCAACGCAGTATTTT. Protein product: CASSDSGGATQYF.

V is TRBV7-2 and J is TRBJ2-4; 8 bases are a match to TRBD1. The CDR3 contains 16 residues. Germline trimming cut 5 bases from V and 0 bases from J; bases unmatched to any gene: 6. CDR1 SGHTA and CDR2 FQGNSA come from the germline V gene. The chain's CDR3 is CASSPGQGLAKNIQYF. The CDR3 DNA sequence: TGTGCCAGCAGCCCCGGACAGGGATTAGCCAAAAACATTCAGTACTTC.

CDR3 loop: CASSLWASYGYTF. DNA for the CDR3: TGTGCCAGCAGTTTATGGGCCAGCTATGGCTACACCTTC. The chain uses TRBV28 and TRBJ1-2; D uncertain. V lost 0 bases and J 4 bases, leaving 6 bases between the germline ends. This CDR3 has 13 amino acids. Germline V gives CDR1 MDHEN, CDR2 SYDVKM.

V and J are TRBV19 and TRBJ1-4; TRBD1 is a possible D gene (5 bases). The CDR3 sequence is 16 residues long. Trimming removed 6 bases from V and 5 bases from J, with 19 bases in between. Germline V lookup: CDR1 LNHDA, CDR2 SQIVND (reference sequence). CDR3 sequence (DNA): TGTGCCAGTAGGGACATCTTCCGGACCCTAAATGAAAAACTGTTTTTT. Amino acid sequence: CASRDIFRTLNEKLFF. The whole variable domain, filled in from reference TRBV19 and TRBJ1-4, reads DGGITQSPKYLFRKEGQNVTLSCEQNLNHDAMYWYRQDPGQGLRLIYYSQIVNDFQKGDIAEGYSVSREKKESFPLTVTSAQKNPTAFYLCASRDIFRTLNEKLFFGSGTQLSVL.

V gene TRBV6-5 combines with J gene TRBJ1-1; weak D call: TRBD1 (5 bases). The CDR3 runs 15 residues. Germline CDR1 MNHEY, CDR2 SVGAGI. Trimming left V 6 bases short and J 4 bases short, with 18 bases between. The CDR3 sequence: CASRNRQRSGTEAFF. CDR3 nucleotide sequence: TGTGCCAGCAGAAATAGACAGCGCTCGGGCACTGAAGCTTTCTTT.

V usage is TRBV7-8 and J usage is TRBJ1-4; 10 positions agree with TRBD1. Per the germline V gene, CDR1 is SGHVS and CDR2 is FQNEAQ. The junction had 8 bases not matched to a gene; V was cut back by 4 bases and J by 9 bases. The length of the CDR3 is 15 residues. In DNA, the CDR3 is TGTGCCAGCAGCTCCCAGGGGGACAGGGGTAAAAAACTGTTTTTT. Translating gives CASSSQGDRGKKLFF.

There are a few counts of this clone. The rearrangement links TRBV2 to TRBJ1-5; TRBD1 is a possible D gene (5 bases). This CDR3 region has 14 residues. Looked up from germline, CDR1 is SNHLY and CDR2 is FYNNEI. Trimming cost V 4 bases and J 4 bases, with 11 bases left between them. The CDR3 coding sequence is TGTGCCAGCAGTGCGAGGGAGGGGAATCAGCCCCAGCATTTT. Encoded protein: CASSAREGNQPQHF.

V is TRBV19 and J is TRBJ1-2; 9 bases agree with TRBD1. Germline V gene sequence: CDR1 LNHDA, CDR2 SQIVND (reference sequence). After removal of 6 bases from V and 4 bases from J, the junction contained 3 bases not matched to a gene. The CDR3 totals 13 residues. CDR3 in DNA: TGTGCCAGTAGGGGACAGGGCCGCTATGGCTACACCTTC. Translated: CASRGQGRYGYTF.

On this clone: Relative to the germline gene, one junction end is altered; a read error may explain this. The chain couples TRBV7-9 to TRBJ1-2; D gene ambiguous. This CDR3 is built from 12 residues. The germline V gene has CDR1 SEHNR and CDR2 FQNEAQ (reference sequence). The CDR3 DNA reads TGTTCCAGCACCTTATTGGAGTTAGGCTACACCTTC. Its translation is CSSTLLELGYTF.

The gene calls are TRBV19 and TRBJ2-7, with 8 bases lining up with TRBD1. The V segment lost 5 bases and the J segment 2 bases; nucleotides outside the gene matches: 5. The V gene's germline CDR1 is LNHDA and CDR2 SQIVND (reference sequence). The CDR3 length is 14 residues. CDR3 residues: CASSSRQGPYEQYF. CDR3 nucleotide sequence: TGTGCCAGTAGTTCGAGACAGGGGCCCTACGAGCAGTACTTC.

This clone came up once. CDR3 sequence: CASSEGLAGGYYNEQFF. Here the CDR3 DNA reads TGTGCCAGCAGCGAGGGACTAGCGGGGGGCTACTACAATGAGCAGTTCTTC. The genes are TRBV9 and TRBJ2-1; 15 bases match TRBD2. Germline V gene data show CDR1 as SGDLS and CDR2 as YYNGEE. With 3 bases clipped from V and 3 bases from J, the junction kept 4 bases outside the gene matches. This CDR3 comprises 17 residues.

The gene calls are TRBV2 and TRBJ1-4; tentatively, D is TRBD1 (5 bases). Looked up from germline, CDR1 is SNHLY and CDR2 is FYNNEI. V dropped 5 bases and J dropped 4 bases, with 14 bases sitting between them. The CDR3 totals 15 residues. The CDR3 sequence is CASSSVRGGNEKLFF. The CDR3 DNA reads as TGTGCCAGCAGTTCCGTGCGGGGCGGTAATGAAAAACTGTTTTTT.

J is TRBJ2-5 and V is TRBV4-1, with 11 bases identical to TRBD1. The J call may be faulty, since TRBJ2-7 better matches the DNA end. Germline values: CDR1 MGHRA, CDR2 YSYEKL. This CDR3 has 19 residues. DNA of the CDR3: TGCGCCAGCAGCCAAGAAGGATGGGACAGGGGGTCCAGCTCCTACGAGCAGTACTTC. It translates to CASSQEGWDRGSSSYEQYF.

CDR3 loop: CASSQLAGLRKMNTEAFF. The DNA for the CDR3 is TGTGCCAGCAGCCAGCTGGCGGGACTAAGGAAAATGAACACTGAAGCTTTCTTT. The rearrangement uses TRBV14 and TRBJ1-1; D may be TRBD1 (5 bases). In germline, CDR1 is SGHDN, CDR2 FVKESK. Between the trimmed V and J ends, which lost 3 bases and 0 bases, there was a span of 20 bases. This CDR3 is built from 18 residues.